This entry lists 29 T cell receptor beta chains sequenced from one sample in a study of shared clonotypes between healthy human individuals. Only in-frame clones appear in the TCRdb table, and some are missing; sequencing was by immunoSEQ multiplex PCR. The sample includes 2,100,000 or so clones, about 94% of them seen just once. Sequenced: naive CD4+ T cells sorted from blood. Noted subset: CD45RA+ positively selected. The receptors come from a man aged 18 to 30 in good health.

The chain joins TRBV28 to TRBJ1-2; 8 nucleotides match TRBD1. V was pared by 4 bases and J by 1 base, with 23 bases of the junction left unmatched. The length of the CDR3 is 21 residues. Germline V CDR1 and CDR2: MDHEN, SYDVKM. DNA of the CDR3: TGTGCCAGCAGTTACCTCTTAGGGCAGGGGGCGTATACGTCGGGTAACTATGGCTACACCTTC. Its protein product is CASSYLLGQGAYTSGNYGYTF.

The chain recombines TRBV28 with TRBJ2-3; TRBD2 matches at 8 bases. J was trimmed by 3 bases and V by 5 bases; bases with no gene match: 10. In germline, CDR1 is MDHEN, CDR2 SYDVKM. This CDR3 region has 16 residues. The CDR3 DNA follows: TGTGCCAGCAGTCCCCAGGGAAGCGGGAGTACAGATACGCAGTATTTT. Protein: CASSPQGSGSTDTQYF.

This chain links TRBV10-1 with TRBJ1-6; D gene uncertain. V was clipped by 4 bases and J by 10 bases, with 14 bases between them. This CDR3 has 14 amino acids. CDR1 is WNHNN and CDR2 is SYGVQD in the germline V gene (reference sequence). The CDR3 DNA reads as TGCGCCAGCAGTGCGGCCCGGGGTGGGTCACCCCTCCACTTT. This gives the protein CASSAARGGSPLHF.

V gene TRBV5-1 combines with J gene TRBJ2-3; D gene unclear. CDR1 is SGHRS, CDR2 YFSETQ, per germline. This CDR3 is built from 11 residues. V lost 5 bases, J lost 5 bases, and 6 bases lay in between. The CDR3 DNA follows: TGCGCCAGCAGATCCGTAGATACGCAGTATTTT. Its translation: CASRSVDTQYF. The full variable domain, its missing parts supplied by reference TRBV5-1 and TRBJ2-3, is KAGVTQTPRYLIKTRGQQVTLSCSPISGHRSVSWYQQTPGQGLQFLFEYFSETQRNKGNFPGRFSGRQFSNSRSEMNVSTLELGDSALYLCASRSVDTQYFGPGTRLTVL.

J is TRBJ2-7 and V is TRBV4-2; 8 bases match TRBD1. The CDR3 loop spans 16 amino acids. Germline V lookup: CDR1 LGHNA, CDR2 YNFKEQ. V shed 1 base, J shed 1 base, and the junction held 6 bases outside the gene matches. The CDR3 DNA follows: TGTGCCAGCAGCCAAGGCGAGGGACAGGAGTCCTACGAGCAGTACTTC. The encoded protein is CASSQGEGQESYEQYF.

This clone came up once. The rearrangement links TRBV30 to TRBJ2-4; perhaps TRBD1 as D (6 bases). The CDR3 loop spans 15 amino acids. The germline V and J ends were trimmed by 1 base and 2 bases, with 12 bases remaining between them. In germline, CDR1 is GTSNPN, CDR2 SVGIG (reference sequence). Here the CDR3 reads CAWSGRRGTKNIQYF. The CDR3 DNA sequence: TGTGCCTGGAGTGGACGCAGGGGTACCAAAAACATTCAGTACTTC.

The genes are TRBV11-2 and TRBJ2-6; D may be TRBD2 (5 bases). The CDR3 is 16 residues long. V was shortened by 6 bases and J by 0 bases, with 12 bases between the two germline ends. Germline CDR1 SGHAT, CDR2 FQNNGV. CDR3 bases: TGTGCCAGCAGTCAAAGTGCGGGCTCTGGGGCCAACGTCCTGACTTTC. Translated: CASSQSAGSGANVLTF.

V and J are TRBV5-4 and TRBJ2-7, with D maybe TRBD2 (7 bases). The germline CDR1 and CDR2 sequences are SGHNT and YYREEE (reference sequence). Trimming left V 2 bases short and J 2 bases short, with 14 bases between. The CDR3 has 15 amino acids. The CDR3 loop reads CASSFGGGKAYEQYF. In DNA, the CDR3 is TGTGCCAGCAGCTTTGGCGGGGGCAAAGCCTACGAGCAGTACTTC.

The rearrangement uses TRBV7-2 and TRBJ1-3, with D possibly matching TRBD1 (5 bases). The CDR3 is made up of 15 amino acids. With 3 bases removed from V and 0 bases from J, the gap between germline ends came to 9 bases. From germline, CDR1 is SGHTA and CDR2 FQGNSA. DNA for the CDR3: TGTGCCAGCAGCTTGGGACGGATCTCTGGAAACACCATATATTTT. This gives the protein CASSLGRISGNTIYF. The full variable domain, with the rest looked up from reference TRBV7-2 and TRBJ1-3, is GAGVSQSPSNKVTEKGKDVELRCDPISGHTALYWYRQSLGQGLEFLIYFQGNSAPDKSGLPSDRFSAERTGGSVSTLTIQRTQQEDSAVYLCASSLGRISGNTIYFGEGSWLTVV.

This clone was seen just once. As DNA, the CDR3 is TGCAGTGGCCCCTTAAACACTGAAGCTTTCTTT. Protein: CSGPLNTEAFF. This rearrangement joins TRBV20-1 to TRBJ1-1; D not certain. V shed 7 bases and J shed 2 bases, with 8 bases lying between them. CDR1 and CDR2 (germline): DFQATT, SNEGSKA (reference sequence). CDR3 length equals 11 residues.

The chain joins TRBV28 to TRBJ2-5, with 9 bases aligning to TRBD1. Germline CDR1 MDHEN, CDR2 SYDVKM. J was trimmed by 5 bases and V by 10 bases; bases with no gene match: 5. The CDR3 is made up of 12 amino acids. The CDR3 here is CAINRGRETQYF. The CDR3 nucleotides read TGTGCCATTAACAGGGGGCGGGAGACCCAGTACTTC. The complete variable domain, with remaining parts taken from reference TRBV28 and TRBJ2-5, reads DVKVTQSSRYLVKRTGEKVFLECVQDMDHENMFWYRQDPGLGLRLIYFSYDVKMKEKGDIPEGYSVSREKKERFSLILESASTNQTSMYLCAINRGRETQYFGPGTRLLVL.

Concerning this clone: The sample holds other DNA sequences that translate to the same CDR3. The CDR3 region is CASSLGQKETQYF. CDR3 sequence (DNA): TGTGCCAGCAGCTTAGGGCAGAAAGAGACCCAGTACTTC. This sequence joins TRBV7-9 and TRBJ2-5; no clear D gene. Germline V gene data show CDR1 as SEHNR and CDR2 as FQNEAQ (reference sequence). CDR3 size: 13 residues. Trimming stripped 1 base from V and 3 bases from J, with 6 bases between.

In the case of this clone: This CDR3 is also generated by other DNA sequences in the sample. The V call is TRBV5-1, the J call TRBJ2-7, with 8 bases identical to TRBD1. CDR1 is SGHRS and CDR2 is YFSETQ in the germline V gene. There are 14 residues in the CDR3. The V and J ends lost 3 bases and 4 bases, in that order; junction bases with no gene match: 6. The CDR3 sequence: CASSSGTGRYEQYF. Written as DNA, the CDR3 is TGCGCCAGCAGCTCCGGGACAGGAAGGTACGAGCAGTACTTC. Full variable domain (remainder filled in from reference TRBV5-1 and TRBJ2-7): KAGVTQTPRYLIKTRGQQVTLSCSPISGHRSVSWYQQTPGQGLQFLFEYFSETQRNKGNFPGRFSGRQFSNSRSEMNVSTLELGDSALYLCASSSGTGRYEQYFGPGTRLTVT.

Concerning this clone itself: Other DNA sequences in this specimen translate into the identical CDR3. This chain uses TRBV18 with TRBJ1-2; no reliable D call. There are 13 residues in the CDR3. Germline loops: CDR1 KGHSH, CDR2 LQKENI. V shed 0 bases and J shed 7 bases, with 9 bases lying between them. CDR3 DNA: TGTGCCAGCTCACCACCAGGTGGAATTGGCTACACCTTC. Amino acid sequence: CASSPPGGIGYTF.

This chain connects TRBV7-3 to TRBJ2-3, with 14 bases matching TRBD2. The CDR3 spans 17 residues. V was pared by 5 bases and J by 1 base, with 5 bases of the junction left unmatched. The germline gives CDR1 SGHTA, CDR2 FQGTGA. In DNA form, the CDR3 reads TGTGCCAGCAGCCCCCCGGGACTAGCGGGGGGCACAGATACGCAGTATTTT. This gives the protein CASSPPGLAGGTDTQYF.

This sequence joins TRBV6-6 and TRBJ2-7; no definite D call. The CDR3 spans 12 residues. V gave up 6 bases and J gave up 3 bases, with 9 bases separating them. CDR1 is MNHNY and CDR2 is SVGAGI in the germline V gene (reference sequence). This CDR3 is CASSLQNYEQYF. The CDR3 region has the DNA TGTGCCAGCAGCCTACAAAACTACGAGCAGTACTTC.

The DNA of the CDR3 is TGTGCCAGCAGCTTGTATGGTAGCGGAGGAGAGACCCAGTACTTC. It yields the protein CASSLYGSGGETQYF. The V gene is TRBV5-4, the J gene TRBJ2-5; a possible D gene is TRBD2 (6 bases). The CDR3 runs to 15 residues. CDR1 SGHNT and CDR2 YYREEE come from the germline V gene (reference sequence). V gave up 1 base and J gave up 4 bases, with 14 bases separating them.

This chain joins TRBV7-9 and TRBJ1-1; the D is unclear. The V end was cut by 2 bases, the J end by 5 bases, with 9 bases between. This CDR3 is 13 amino acids long. CDR1 and CDR2 from the germline V gene are SEHNR and FQNEAQ (reference sequence). CDR3 DNA sequence: TGTGCCAGCAGCTTACAGGAGAGGACTGAAGCTTTCTTT. Its translation is CASSLQERTEAFF.

This chain links TRBV1 with TRBJ1-5. TRBV1 is labeled a pseudogene. The CDR3 sequence is 13 residues long. The CDR3 DNA sequence: TGCACCAGCAGCCATGTAATCTTCCAGCCCCAGCATTTT. Translated: CTSSHVIFQPQHF.

This rearrangement joins TRBV4-3 to TRBJ2-2; D might be TRBD2 (5 bases). Germline V gene lookup returns CDR1 LGHNA and CDR2 YSLEER. The CDR3 extends over 17 amino acids. The ends were cut back, 1 base at V and 0 bases at J, with 12 bases in the middle. The DNA for the CDR3 is TGCGCCAGCAGCCAAGTCCCAGCGGCAACGAACACCGGGGAGCTGTTTTTT. Protein product: CASSQVPAATNTGELFF.

This clone was found once. The V and J genes are TRBV18 and TRBJ2-7, with D possibly being TRBD1 (5 bases). Trimming pared 6 bases from V and 2 bases from J, leaving 14 bases between. The CDR3 contains 14 residues. Germline loops: CDR1 KGHSH, CDR2 LQKENI. The CDR3 coding sequence is TGTGCCAGCTCCCAAGCCCAGGGCCCCTACGAGCAGTACTTC. This translates into CASSQAQGPYEQYF.

This clone was picked up one time. J is TRBJ2-3 and V is TRBV9; D is perhaps TRBD2 (9 bases). The CDR3 has 17 amino acids. Germline loops: CDR1 SGDLS, CDR2 YYNGEE. V was cut by 2 bases and J by 4 bases, with 20 bases left in between. The CDR3 coding sequence is TGTGCCAGCAGCGTTCACAGGGGGGGACTAGCAGCAGATACGCAGTATTTT. Translating gives CASSVHRGGLAADTQYF. Full variable domain (rest looked up from reference TRBV9 and TRBJ2-3): DSGVTQTPKHLITATGQRVTLRCSPRSGDLSVYWYQQSLDQGLQFLIQYYNGEERAKGNILERFSAQQFPDLHSELNLSSLELGDSALYFCASSVHRGGLAADTQYFGPGTRLTVL.

The chain carries TRBV18 and TRBJ2-3, with 9 bases identical to TRBD2. Germline values: CDR1 KGHSH, CDR2 LQKENI. The CDR3 has 17 residues. Losses at the gene ends were 3 bases for V and 0 bases for J; bases not matched to a gene: 7. The CDR3 coding sequence is TGTGCCAGCTCACCCCAGGCTAGCGGGGCCAGCACAGATACGCAGTATTTT. Residues: CASSPQASGASTDTQYF.

V is TRBV18 and J is TRBJ1-3; no clear D. CDR1 is KGHSH, CDR2 LQKENI, per germline. This CDR3 is 15 amino acids long. Trimming took off 5 bases at V and 0 bases at J, with 11 bases between the two ends. DNA for the CDR3: TGTGCCAGCTCAGGTCTTTGGAGCTCTGGAAACACCATATATTTT. Its protein is CASSGLWSSGNTIYF.

V is TRBV5-4 and J is TRBJ1-6; 10 bases match TRBD1. CDR1 SGHNT and CDR2 YYREEE come from the germline V gene (reference sequence). The CDR3 extends over 14 amino acids. J was trimmed by 8 bases and V by 5 bases; bases with no gene match: 4. The CDR3 region has the DNA TGTGCCAGCAGTACCGGGACAGGGGATTCACCCCTCCACTTT. Protein product: CASSTGTGDSPLHF.

The V gene is TRBV30, the J gene TRBJ2-6; D is uncertain. In germline, CDR1 is GTSNPN, CDR2 SVGIG (reference sequence). V lost 3 bases, J lost 4 bases, and 10 bases lay in between. The CDR3 is made up of 14 amino acids. The CDR3 region has the DNA TGTGCCTGGAGGGCCCTCCCGGGGGCCAACGTCCTGACTTTC. This translates into CAWRALPGANVLTF.

This clone has only a few counts. The same CDR3 is also encoded by other DNA sequences in this sample. CDR3 nucleotides: TGCGCCAGCAGCCCAGGCACAGATACGCAGTATTTT. Amino acids: CASSPGTDTQYF. V gene TRBV5-1 combines with J gene TRBJ2-3; no reliable D call. Trimming took 4 bases from V and 1 from J, leaving 4 bases between them. The CDR3 loop spans 12 amino acids. Germline V gives CDR1 SGHRS, CDR2 YFSETQ.

The chain uses TRBV5-1 and TRBJ1-1; 7 nucleotides agree with TRBD1. CDR3 length: 15 amino acids. Germline V gene data show CDR1 as SGHRS and CDR2 as YFSETQ. V was pared by 2 bases and J by 6 bases, with 10 bases of the junction left unmatched. The CDR3 is CASSFSPQGFAEAFF. In DNA, the CDR3 is TGCGCCAGCAGCTTTAGCCCACAGGGGTTCGCTGAAGCTTTCTTT.

V usage is TRBV7-3 and J usage is TRBJ2-5; the match to TRBD2 covers 9 bases. CDR1 and CDR2 (germline): SGHTA, FQGTGA. The trim removed 2 bases at V and 4 bases at J, leaving 5 bases unmatched. There are 15 residues in the CDR3. Written as DNA, the CDR3 is TGTGCCAGCAGCTTAGGAGCGGGGGGCTCAGAGACCCAGTACTTC. As protein: CASSLGAGGSETQYF.